This T cell receptor beta chain is from a study of T cell responses to AZD1222 COVID-19 vaccine. Study observations and caveats: Once two AZD1222 doses were given, Spike-specific TCR breadth and depth went up.

This table comes from immunoSEQ multiplex PCR, and its TCRdb copy is limited to in-frame clones, with some not included. Of about 140,000 clones listed, approximately 90% were seen once; the top ten hold approximately 4%. Concerning this clone itself: Its antigen is undetermined.

CDR1 is MNHNS, CDR2 SASEGT, per germline. V dropped 2 bases and J dropped 8 bases, with 6 bases sitting between them. The CDR3 spans 11 residues. Sequenced here: peripheral blood, sampled 28 days after the second AZD1222 dose. The TCR sequence derives from an adult who received the AZD1222 COVID-19 vaccine. V and J are TRBV6-1 and TRBJ1-2; D gene unclear. The CDR3 loop reads CASSERGGYTF. In nucleotides, the CDR3 is TGTGCCAGCAGTGAAAGAGGGGGCTACACCTTC.